These 13 T cell receptor beta chains originate from one sample sequenced in a study of blood T cell repertoires in COVID-19. The repertoire was sequenced with immunoSEQ multiplex PCR; TCRdb's copy has only in-frame clones and lacks some. This table holds around 84,000 clones, around 90% found once. Sequencing used peripheral blood. All receptors derive from a middle-aged man with active COVID-19.

The V and J genes are TRBV7-2 and TRBJ2-2, with TRBD1 as a possible D gene (5 bases). Germline CDR1 reads SGHTA; CDR2 reads FQGNSA. CDR3 size: 12 residues. Trimming stripped 2 bases from V and 7 bases from J, with 5 bases between. CDR3 loop: CASSLRGGELFF. In DNA form, the CDR3 reads TGTGCCAGCAGCTTAAGGGGCGGGGAGCTGTTTTTT.

The chain joins TRBV29-1 to TRBJ2-2; D remains unclear. Trimming shortened V by 2 bases and J by 1 base, and 5 bases separated the two germline ends. Germline lookup yields CDR1 SQVTM and CDR2 ANQGSEA. This CDR3 has 13 residues. As DNA, the CDR3 is TGCAGCGTTGAACCCGGGAACACCGGGGAGCTGTTTTTT. It encodes CSVEPGNTGELFF.

V is TRBV25-1 and J is TRBJ2-5; 10 bases match TRBD1. This CDR3 spans 16 amino acids. Trimming removed 3 bases from V and 4 bases from J; junction bases left unmatched: 8. CDR1 and CDR2 (germline): MGHDK, SYGVNS. This chain's CDR3 is CASSDPGQGILETQYF. The DNA of the CDR3 is TGTGCCAGCAGTGACCCGGGACAGGGGATTCTAGAGACCCAGTACTTC.

CDR3 sequence reads: CASAQVGGKIIAEAFF. In DNA form, the CDR3 reads TGTGCCAGCGCCCAAGTTGGAGGGAAGATTATTGCTGAAGCTTTCTTT. The chain employs TRBV28 and TRBJ1-1; D is unresolved. Trimming left V 8 bases short and J 6 bases short, with 25 bases between. This CDR3 is 16 amino acids long. The germline V gene has CDR1 MDHEN and CDR2 SYDVKM.

This chain links TRBV21-1 with TRBJ1-6. TRBV21-1 is deemed a pseudogene. CDR3 size: 19 residues. CDR3 protein: CASSNDPVRPGDGPLALHF. The CDR3 DNA reads TGTGCCAGCAGCAACGACCCGGTGCGACCGGGGGACGGACCTCTTGCCCTCCACTTT.

The rearrangement links TRBV12-1 to TRBJ2-7; TRBD1 is taken as the D call from the table, unchecked against the DNA. TRBV12-1 is described as a pseudogene. The CDR3 consists of 14 residues. CDR3: CASSFGTDDYEQYF. CDR3 bases: TGTGCCAGCAGCTTCGGGACAGACGACTACGAGCAGTACTTC.

The J gene is TRBJ1-2, the V gene TRBV7-9, with 7 positions matching TRBD1. CDR1 is SEHNR and CDR2 is FQNEAQ in the germline V gene (reference sequence). V lost 0 bases and J lost 5; bases outside the gene matches: 6. The CDR3 consists of 15 residues. The CDR3 here is CASSLAEGASYGYTF. The CDR3 DNA follows: TGTGCCAGCAGCTTAGCAGAGGGGGCAAGTTATGGCTACACCTTC.

The J gene is TRBJ2-3, the V gene TRBV4-1; a possible D gene is TRBD2 (5 bases). CDR1 is MGHRA and CDR2 is YSYEKL in the germline V gene. V was cut by 2 bases and J by 2 bases, with 11 bases left in between. The CDR3 is made up of 15 amino acids. The CDR3 DNA sequence: TGCGCCAGCAGCCAAACTAGTCTCCCCACAGATACGCAGTATTTT. This gives the protein CASSQTSLPTDTQYF.

The chain couples TRBV2 to TRBJ1-4; D is undetermined. CDR1 SNHLY and CDR2 FYNNEI come from the germline V gene. With 8 bases removed from V and 8 bases from J, the gap between germline ends came to 18 bases. This CDR3 contains 14 residues. The DNA for the CDR3 is TGTGCCAGCCTCAGACCCGGGTCGGTGGAAAAACTGTTTTTT. Protein sequence: CASLRPGSVEKLFF.

V and J are TRBV28 and TRBJ1-2; unclear D gene. The CDR3 runs 16 residues. Germline lookup yields CDR1 MDHEN and CDR2 SYDVKM. Trimming removed 6 bases at V and 0 bases at J, with 17 bases between. The CDR3 DNA follows: TGTGCCAGCAGCCACCGCCTCAGGATTCCTAACTATGGCTACACCTTC. It encodes CASSHRLRIPNYGYTF.

The chain couples TRBV11-2 to TRBJ2-5, with 10 bases lining up with TRBD1. Germline CDR1 reads SGHAT; CDR2 reads FQNNGV. This CDR3 comprises 15 residues. The junction had 3 bases not matched to a gene; V was cut back by 1 base and J by 4 bases. CDR3 sequence: CASSLATGGGETQYF. CDR3 bases: TGTGCCAGCAGCTTAGCGACAGGGGGCGGAGAGACCCAGTACTTC.

This clone showed up just once. V is TRBV12-3 or TRBV12-4 and J is TRBJ2-3; D unclear. The ends were cut back, 6 bases at V and 3 bases at J, with 7 bases in the middle. The CDR3 loop spans 12 amino acids. CDR3 loop: CASSYFTDTQYF. As DNA, the CDR3 is TGTGCCAGCAGCTACTTTACAGATACGCAGTATTTT.

This clone has only a few counts. V gene TRBV10-3 combines with J gene TRBJ2-1, with 10 bases identical to TRBD1. Trimming took 0 bases from V and 9 from J; bases not matched to a gene: 23. This CDR3 comprises 21 residues. Germline lookup yields CDR1 ENHRY and CDR2 SYGVKD. CDR3 region: CAISESILGGPGTGAEGEQFF. The CDR3 bases are TGTGCCATCAGTGAGTCGATTCTTGGCGGGCCCGGGACAGGGGCCGAAGGTGAGCAGTTCTTC.